This entry describes one T cell receptor beta chain. The antigen remains undetermined. This sample was taken from a study of shared clonotypes between healthy human individuals. Findings and limits, study-wide: Investigators expected sequencing depth to affect clonotype sharing among donors. The naive CD4 repertoires of several donors were compared, and around 4.9% of clonotypes were shared.

Germline CDR1 MDHEN, CDR2 SYDVKM. Trimming pared 3 bases from V and 4 bases from J, leaving 13 bases between. This CDR3 is built from 15 residues. Splitting the CD4+ cells yielded a CD45RA+ naive subset and a CD45RA-negative memory subset. Method: immunoSEQ multiplex PCR; TCRdb's copy keeps in-frame clones and lacks some. Of 600,000 to 800,000 clones detected, approximately 72% appear once; the ten largest clones hold under 2%. The specimen was memory CD4+ T cells sorted from blood. The subset here: CD45RA-negative fraction. The receptor was isolated from a woman in her twenties or thirties in good health. This chain uses TRBV28 with TRBJ1-5; D is unclear. CDR3 nucleotides: TGTGCCAGCAGTTTGGTGGCATCTCTAAATCAGCCCCAGCATTTT. Translation: CASSLVASLNQPQHF.